This T cell receptor beta chain appears in the sequencing data of a study of control samples from healthy donors and cancer patients. Assay: immunoSEQ multiplex PCR; the TCRdb copy retains only in-frame clones and omits some. The table records about 140,000 clones, approximately 94% of them present only once. The CDR3 consists of 14 residues. CDR1 is SGHRS, CDR2 YFSETQ, per germline. With 3 bases clipped from V and 8 bases from J, the junction kept 10 bases outside the gene matches. The V gene is TRBV5-1, the J gene TRBJ1-1; 7 nucleotides match TRBD1. The material sequenced was blood. This clonotype was obtained from a man between 40 and 49 years old in good health. Here the CDR3 DNA reads TGCGCCAGCAGCTGGGGGACAGCAGAGGCGGAAGCTTTCTTT. Residues: CASSWGTAEAEAFF.